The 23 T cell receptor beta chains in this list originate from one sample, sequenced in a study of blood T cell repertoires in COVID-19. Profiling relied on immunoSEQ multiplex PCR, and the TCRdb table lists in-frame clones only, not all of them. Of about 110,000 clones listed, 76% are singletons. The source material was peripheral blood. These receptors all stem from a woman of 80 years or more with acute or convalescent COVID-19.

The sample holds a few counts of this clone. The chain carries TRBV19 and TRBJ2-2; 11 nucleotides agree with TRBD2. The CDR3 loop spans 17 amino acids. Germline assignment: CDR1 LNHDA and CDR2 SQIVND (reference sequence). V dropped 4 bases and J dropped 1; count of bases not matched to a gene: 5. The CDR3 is CASSTLGTSGNTGELFF. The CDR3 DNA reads TGTGCCAGTAGTACCCTAGGGACTAGCGGGAACACCGGGGAGCTGTTTTTT.

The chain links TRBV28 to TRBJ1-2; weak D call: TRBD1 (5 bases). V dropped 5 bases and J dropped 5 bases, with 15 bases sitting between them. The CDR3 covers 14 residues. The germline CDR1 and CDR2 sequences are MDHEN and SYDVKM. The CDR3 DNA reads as TGTGCCAGCAGTCCAGGACAAGGCCTGTATGGCTACACCTTC. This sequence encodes CASSPGQGLYGYTF.

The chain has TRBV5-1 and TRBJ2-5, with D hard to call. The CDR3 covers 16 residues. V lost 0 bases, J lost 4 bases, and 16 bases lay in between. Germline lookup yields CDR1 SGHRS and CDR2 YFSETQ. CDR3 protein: CASSLGRVLAVETQYF. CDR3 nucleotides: TGCGCCAGCAGCTTGGGTCGGGTTCTGGCGGTAGAGACCCAGTACTTC. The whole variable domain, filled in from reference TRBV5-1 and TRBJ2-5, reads KAGVTQTPRYLIKTRGQQVTLSCSPISGHRSVSWYQQTPGQGLQFLFEYFSETQRNKGNFPGRFSGRQFSNSRSEMNVSTLELGDSALYLCASSLGRVLAVETQYFGPGTRLLVL.

The CDR3 DNA reads TGTGCCCGACTGACCGGGACAGGGGACGTGGGTACTGAAGCTTTCTTT. Translation gives CARLTGTGDVGTEAFF. The chain has TRBV2 and TRBJ1-1; 10 bases line up with TRBD1. Trimming took 11 bases from V and 5 from J; bases not matched to a gene: 17. This CDR3 comprises 16 residues. CDR1 is SNHLY, CDR2 FYNNEI, per germline.

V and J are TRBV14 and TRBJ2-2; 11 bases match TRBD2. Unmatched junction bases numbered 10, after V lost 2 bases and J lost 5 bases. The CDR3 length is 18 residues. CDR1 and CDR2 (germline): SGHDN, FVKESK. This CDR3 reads CASSQYGSGTSGTGELFF. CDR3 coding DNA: TGTGCCAGCAGCCAATATGGGTCCGGGACTAGCGGTACCGGGGAGCTGTTTTTT.

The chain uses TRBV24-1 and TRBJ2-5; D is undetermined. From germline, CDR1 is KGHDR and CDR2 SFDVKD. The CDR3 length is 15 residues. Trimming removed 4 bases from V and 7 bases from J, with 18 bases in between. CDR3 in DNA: TGTGCCACCAGTGACGCCAGCCGAAACTATCGGACCCAGTACTTC. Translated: CATSDASRNYRTQYF.

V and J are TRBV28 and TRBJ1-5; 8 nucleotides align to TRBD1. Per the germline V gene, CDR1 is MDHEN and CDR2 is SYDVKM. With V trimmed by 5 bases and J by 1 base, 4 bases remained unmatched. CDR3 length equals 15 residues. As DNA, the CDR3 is TGTGCCAGCAGTACAGGGGGTAGCAGCAATCAGCCCCAGCATTTT. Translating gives CASSTGGSSNQPQHF.

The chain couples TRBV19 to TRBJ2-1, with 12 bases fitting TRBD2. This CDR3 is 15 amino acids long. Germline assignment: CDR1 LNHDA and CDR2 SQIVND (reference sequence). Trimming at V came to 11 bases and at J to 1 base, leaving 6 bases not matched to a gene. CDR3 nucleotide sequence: TGTGCCTCCCGACTAGCGGGAGATTCCTACAATGAGCAGTTCTTC. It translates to CASRLAGDSYNEQFF.

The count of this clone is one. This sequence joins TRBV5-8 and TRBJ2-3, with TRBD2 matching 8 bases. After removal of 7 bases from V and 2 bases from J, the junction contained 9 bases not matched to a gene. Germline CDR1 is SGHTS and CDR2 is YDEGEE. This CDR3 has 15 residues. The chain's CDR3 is CASCRTGLDTDTQYF. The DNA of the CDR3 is TGTGCCAGCTGTCGAACGGGACTAGACACAGATACGCAGTATTTT.

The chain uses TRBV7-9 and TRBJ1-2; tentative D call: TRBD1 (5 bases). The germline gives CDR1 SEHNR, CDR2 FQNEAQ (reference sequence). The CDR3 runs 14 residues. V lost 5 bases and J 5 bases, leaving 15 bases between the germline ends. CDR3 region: CASSLVQAPYGYTF. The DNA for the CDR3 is TGTGCCAGCAGCCTGGTACAGGCCCCATATGGCTACACCTTC.

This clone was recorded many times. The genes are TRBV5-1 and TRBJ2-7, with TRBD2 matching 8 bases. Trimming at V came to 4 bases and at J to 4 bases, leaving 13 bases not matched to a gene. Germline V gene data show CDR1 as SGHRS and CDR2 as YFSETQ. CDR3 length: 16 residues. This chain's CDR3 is CASSPSGGLVGYEQYF. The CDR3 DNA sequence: TGCGCCAGCAGCCCGAGCGGGGGCCTTGTCGGGTACGAGCAGTACTTC.

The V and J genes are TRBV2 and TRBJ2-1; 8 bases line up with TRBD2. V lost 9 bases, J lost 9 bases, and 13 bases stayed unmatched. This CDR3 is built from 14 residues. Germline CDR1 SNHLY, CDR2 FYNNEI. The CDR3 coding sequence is TGTGCCAGTAACCCGGGACTAGGATTTGGTGAGCAGTTCTTC. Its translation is CASNPGLGFGEQFF.

DNA for the CDR3: TGTGCCAGCAGCTTAAGTAGAGCTAGCGGGAGTTATGAGCAGTTCTTC. Translation: CASSLSRASGSYEQFF. The V and J genes are TRBV7-2 and TRBJ2-1; 10 positions agree with TRBD2. The CDR3 runs to 16 residues. Germline loops: CDR1 SGHTA, CDR2 FQGNSA. The junction had 9 bases not matched to a gene; V was cut back by 2 bases and J by 8 bases.

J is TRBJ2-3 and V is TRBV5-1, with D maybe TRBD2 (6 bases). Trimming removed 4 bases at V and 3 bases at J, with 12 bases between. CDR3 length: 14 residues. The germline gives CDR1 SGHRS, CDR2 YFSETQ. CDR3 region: CASSDLGGTDTQYF. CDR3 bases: TGCGCCAGCAGCGACCTGGGGGGAACAGATACGCAGTATTTT.

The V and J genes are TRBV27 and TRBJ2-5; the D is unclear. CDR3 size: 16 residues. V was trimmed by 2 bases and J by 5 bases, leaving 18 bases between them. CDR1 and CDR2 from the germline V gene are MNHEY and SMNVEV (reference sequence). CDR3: CASSLVSVAPWETQYF. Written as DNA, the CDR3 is TGTGCCAGCAGTTTAGTGAGCGTAGCCCCTTGGGAGACCCAGTACTTC.

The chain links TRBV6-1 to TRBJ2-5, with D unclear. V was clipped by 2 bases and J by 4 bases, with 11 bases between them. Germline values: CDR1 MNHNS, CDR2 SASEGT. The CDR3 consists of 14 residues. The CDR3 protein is CASSEILIGETQYF. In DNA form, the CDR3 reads TGTGCCAGCAGTGAAATACTTATCGGAGAGACCCAGTACTTC.

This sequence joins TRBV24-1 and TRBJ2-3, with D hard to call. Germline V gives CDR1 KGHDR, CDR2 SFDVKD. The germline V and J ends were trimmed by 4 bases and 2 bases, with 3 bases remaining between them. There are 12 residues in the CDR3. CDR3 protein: CATSDVTDTQYF. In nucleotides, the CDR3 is TGTGCCACCAGTGACGTCACAGATACGCAGTATTTT.

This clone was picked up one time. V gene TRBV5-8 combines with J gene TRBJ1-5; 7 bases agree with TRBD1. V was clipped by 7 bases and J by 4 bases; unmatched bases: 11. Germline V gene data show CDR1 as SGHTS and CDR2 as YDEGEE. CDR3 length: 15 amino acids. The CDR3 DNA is TGTGCCAGCTGCCGCGGGACAGCAAAAAATCAGCCCCAGCATTTT. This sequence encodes CASCRGTAKNQPQHF.

CDR3: CASSPSWGYGGTDTQYF. The CDR3 region has the DNA TGTGCCAGCTCACCCAGTTGGGGTTACGGGGGCACAGATACGCAGTATTTT. V and J are TRBV18 and TRBJ2-3, with a weak D call TRBD2 (5 bases). Germline CDR1 KGHSH, CDR2 LQKENI. The CDR3 covers 17 residues. V was pared by 3 bases and J by 1 base, with 17 bases between.

The chain's CDR3 is CASRKQGHEYEQYF. CDR3 nucleotide sequence: TGTGCCAGCAGAAAACAGGGTCATGAGTACGAGCAGTACTTC. The V gene is TRBV6-4, the J gene TRBJ2-7; maybe TRBD1 (6 bases). Germline CDR1 MRHNA, CDR2 SNTAGT. CDR3 length equals 14 residues. V lost 6 bases and J lost 4, with 16 bases in between.

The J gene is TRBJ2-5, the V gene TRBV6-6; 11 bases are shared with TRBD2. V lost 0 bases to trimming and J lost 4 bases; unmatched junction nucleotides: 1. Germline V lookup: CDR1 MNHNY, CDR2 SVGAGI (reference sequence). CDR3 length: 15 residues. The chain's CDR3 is CASSYSGTSGETQYF. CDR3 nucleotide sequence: TGTGCCAGCAGTTACTCCGGGACTAGCGGAGAGACCCAGTACTTC.

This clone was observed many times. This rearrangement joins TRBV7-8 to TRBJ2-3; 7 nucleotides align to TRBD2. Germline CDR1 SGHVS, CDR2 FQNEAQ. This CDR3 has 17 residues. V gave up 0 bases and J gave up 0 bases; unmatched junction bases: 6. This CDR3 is CASSLAPAGLSTDTQYF. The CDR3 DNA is TGTGCCAGCAGCTTAGCGCCAGCGGGGCTCAGCACAGATACGCAGTATTTT.

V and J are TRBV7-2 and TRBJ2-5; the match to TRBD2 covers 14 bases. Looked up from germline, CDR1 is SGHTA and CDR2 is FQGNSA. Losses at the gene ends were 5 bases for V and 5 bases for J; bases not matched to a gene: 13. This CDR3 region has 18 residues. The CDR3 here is CASSPFGLAGGFIETQYF. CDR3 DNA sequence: TGTGCCAGCAGCCCCTTCGGACTAGCGGGGGGTTTTATTGAGACCCAGTACTTC.